Following are 31 T cell receptor beta chains from one sample sequenced in a study of blood T cell repertoires in COVID-19. Clones were sequenced by immunoSEQ multiplex PCR, and TCRdb holds only the in-frame ones, with some missing. The table includes 340,000 or so clones, around 88% detected once. The sample comprised peripheral blood. These receptors originate from a man younger than 40 with active or convalescent COVID-19.

The chain recombines TRBV12-3 or TRBV12-4 with TRBJ1-1, with TRBD1 matching 7 bases. V shed 5 bases and J 7 bases; nucleotides not matched to a gene: 7. The CDR3 has 13 residues. Here the CDR3 reads CASSTPQGGEAFF. The CDR3 bases are TGTGCCAGCAGTACTCCTCAGGGGGGTGAAGCTTTCTTT.

The chain links TRBV18 to TRBJ1-1, with 8 nucleotides matching TRBD1. After removal of 2 bases from V and 1 base from J, the junction contained 3 bases not matched to a gene. CDR1 KGHSH and CDR2 LQKENI come from the germline V gene. The CDR3 consists of 15 residues. The CDR3 sequence: CASSPSDRGNTEAFF. CDR3 DNA: TGTGCCAGCTCACCAAGCGACAGGGGGAACACTGAAGCTTTCTTT.

This chain connects TRBV6-1 to TRBJ2-7, with 8 bases aligning to TRBD1. The CDR3 has 15 amino acids. Germline trimming cut 3 bases from V and 4 bases from J; bases unmatched to any gene: 8. Germline V CDR1 and CDR2: MNHNS, SASEGT. DNA of the CDR3: TGTGCCAGCAGTGAGGCGGGGACAGGATTTTACGAGCAGTACTTC. It is translated as CASSEAGTGFYEQYF.

The rearrangement joins TRBV19 to TRBJ2-3; 9 positions agree with TRBD2. The CDR3 has 16 residues. Germline lookup yields CDR1 LNHDA and CDR2 SQIVND (reference sequence). V was pared by 5 bases and J by 0 bases, with 6 bases of the junction left unmatched. The CDR3 DNA reads as TGTGCCAGTAGTTCGGCGGGGGGGGCGAGCACAGATACGCAGTATTTT. It yields the protein CASSSAGGASTDTQYF.

The chain employs TRBV25-1 and TRBJ1-4; D call uncertain. The CDR3 consists of 15 residues. Germline assignment: CDR1 MGHDK and CDR2 SYGVNS. The V end was cut by 1 base, the J end by 5 bases, with 11 bases between. The CDR3 is CASSEWRRQNEKLFF. CDR3 bases: TGTGCCAGCAGTGAATGGAGGAGACAAAATGAAAAACTGTTTTTT. The whole variable domain, remainder taken from reference TRBV25-1 and TRBJ1-4, is EADIYQTPRYLVIGTGKKITLECSQTMGHDKMYWYQQDPGMELHLIHYSYGVNSTEKGDLSSESTVSRIRTEHFPLTLESARPSHTSQYLCASSEWRRQNEKLFFGSGTQLSVL.

This clone was detected only a few times. The CDR3 DNA sequence: TGTGCCAGCAGCTTAGACTCCCTTCCAGCGGGTTCCTACAATGAGCAGTTCTTC. It encodes CASSLDSLPAGSYNEQFF. This chain joins TRBV7-2 and TRBJ2-1, with D possibly matching TRBD2 (6 bases). CDR1 and CDR2 from the germline V gene are SGHTA and FQGNSA. CDR3 length: 18 amino acids. V gave up 1 base and J gave up 1 base, with 17 bases separating them.

V gene TRBV19 combines with J gene TRBJ1-6; D is unclear. V dropped 8 bases and J dropped 5 bases, with 13 bases sitting between them. Germline CDR1 and CDR2: LNHDA and SQIVND (reference sequence). The CDR3 extends over 14 amino acids. CDR3 bases: TGTGCCAGTTCGAAGCTTCTGGATAATTCACCCCTCCACTTT. This translates into CASSKLLDNSPLHF.

This clone was counted a few times. V usage is TRBV30 and J usage is TRBJ2-1; TRBD2 matches at 7 bases. Unmatched junction bases numbered 12, after V lost 8 bases and J lost 5 bases. From germline, CDR1 is GTSNPN and CDR2 SVGIG (reference sequence). The CDR3 runs to 14 residues. DNA for the CDR3: TGTGCCGGGGAAGGGGACTATGTCAACAATGAGCAGTTCTTC. Translating it yields CAGEGDYVNNEQFF.

This clone was observed a handful of times. The chain links TRBV7-2 to TRBJ1-1; 7 bases map to TRBD1. Germline V gene sequence: CDR1 SGHTA, CDR2 FQGNSA. The CDR3 has 13 amino acids. Trimming took 11 bases from V and 5 from J; bases not matched to a gene: 11. The CDR3 region has the DNA TGTGCCTCGGCCTTCAGGGGGATAACTGAAGCTTTCTTT. Its translation: CASAFRGITEAFF.

The chain joins TRBV23-1 to TRBJ1-2; 8 positions agree with TRBD1. TRBV23-1 is given ORF status, its function remaining uncertain. This CDR3 is built from 15 residues. The V segment lost 0 bases and the J segment 8 bases; nucleotides outside the gene matches: 8. This CDR3 reads CASSQSSPQGDGYTF. Written as DNA, the CDR3 is TGCGCCAGCAGTCAATCTTCTCCACAGGGGGACGGCTACACCTTC.

CDR3 sequence reads: CASSLLGGSSGNTIYF. DNA for the CDR3: TGTGCCAGCAGCTTATTAGGGGGAAGCTCTGGAAACACCATATATTTT. The chain is built from TRBV7-3 and TRBJ1-3; D is perhaps TRBD1 (6 bases). V was clipped by 2 bases and J by 0 bases, with 11 bases between them. CDR3 length equals 16 residues. Germline V gene sequence: CDR1 SGHTA, CDR2 FQGTGA.

This chain links TRBV7-9 with TRBJ2-1, with a tentative D call TRBD2 (5 bases). CDR1 is SEHNR and CDR2 is FQNEAQ in the germline V gene (reference sequence). This CDR3 comprises 13 residues. Trimming shortened V by 1 base and J by 10 bases, and 11 bases separated the two germline ends. The CDR3 reads CASSLEYGGEQFF. For the CDR3, the DNA is TGTGCCAGCAGCTTAGAGTACGGCGGGGAGCAGTTCTTC. The full variable domain, rest sourced from reference TRBV7-9 and TRBJ2-1, is DTGVSQNPRHKITKRGQNVTFRCDPISEHNRLYWYRQTLGQGPEFLTYFQNEAQLEKSRLLSDRFSAERPKGSFSTLEIQRTEQGDSAMYLCASSLEYGGEQFFGPGTRLTVL.

This chain connects TRBV7-2 to TRBJ2-7, with 10 bases aligning to TRBD1. Per germline, CDR1 SGHTA and CDR2 FQGNSA. The CDR3 covers 14 residues. The trim removed 7 bases at V and 3 bases at J, leaving 6 bases unmatched. CDR3 DNA sequence: TGTGCCAGCACCCCCGGGACAGGGGACTACGAGCAGTACTTC. Protein sequence: CASTPGTGDYEQYF. The full variable domain, with the rest looked up from reference TRBV7-2 and TRBJ2-7, is GAGVSQSPSNKVTEKGKDVELRCDPISGHTALYWYRQSLGQGLEFLIYFQGNSAPDKSGLPSDRFSAERTGGSVSTLTIQRTQQEDSAVYLCASTPGTGDYEQYFGPGTRLTVT.

The chain uses TRBV6-6 and TRBJ2-5; D uncertain. Trimming took off 3 bases at V and 1 base at J, with 6 bases between the two ends. Germline lookup yields CDR1 MNHNY and CDR2 SVGAGI (reference sequence). The CDR3 is made up of 13 amino acids. The CDR3 DNA follows: TGTGCCAGCAGTTATCGTCCCCAAGAGACCCAGTACTTC. Amino acids: CASSYRPQETQYF.

The V call is TRBV27, the J call TRBJ1-6; D unresolved. The V gene's germline CDR1 is MNHEY and CDR2 SMNVEV (reference sequence). V shed 6 bases and J shed 11 bases, with 17 bases lying between them. CDR3 length: 14 amino acids. The CDR3 protein is CASSGVVGTTPLHF. For the CDR3, the DNA is TGTGCCAGCAGCGGGGTTGTGGGCACCACACCCCTCCACTTT.

The V and J genes are TRBV4-1 and TRBJ2-5; a weak D match, TRBD2 (6 bases). This CDR3 spans 13 amino acids. The V and J ends lost 6 bases and 1 base respectively, with 9 bases between them. Germline V gives CDR1 MGHRA, CDR2 YSYEKL. This CDR3 is CASRSGFQETQYF. CDR3 sequence (DNA): TGCGCCAGCAGGAGCGGGTTCCAAGAGACCCAGTACTTC.

The gene calls are TRBV29-1 and TRBJ2-3, with 11 bases identical to TRBD2. Per germline, CDR1 SQVTM and CDR2 ANQGSEA. The CDR3 is 14 residues long. V lost 3 bases, J lost 4 bases, and 3 bases stayed unmatched. The DNA for the CDR3 is TGCAGCGTTGAGGTAGCGGGAGGGTCAGATACGCAGTATTTT. It yields the protein CSVEVAGGSDTQYF.

This chain connects TRBV6-4 to TRBJ1-5; D is ambiguous. This CDR3 contains 15 residues. Germline CDR1 and CDR2: MRHNA and SNTAGT. Trimming took 0 bases from V and 7 from J, leaving 13 bases between them. CDR3 coding DNA: TGTGCCAGCAGTGACTCGGTCTCATTACAACAGCCCCAGCATTTT. Translating it yields CASSDSVSLQQPQHF.

The chain carries TRBV2 and TRBJ2-5; D remains unclear. This CDR3 region has 11 residues. Trimming shortened V by 4 bases and J by 2 bases, and 2 bases separated the two germline ends. Germline loops: CDR1 SNHLY, CDR2 FYNNEI. The CDR3 region has the DNA TGTGCCAGCAGTGTACAAGAGACCCAGTACTTC. Encoded protein: CASSVQETQYF.

V usage is TRBV11-3 and J usage is TRBJ1-1; D is unresolved. The CDR3 has 14 amino acids. The V gene lost 3 bases and the J gene lost 1 base, with 9 bases spanning the gap. Germline V lookup: CDR1 SGHNT, CDR2 YENEEA. The CDR3 here is CASSLAGGNTEAFF. CDR3 sequence (DNA): TGTGCCAGCAGCTTGGCTGGAGGGAACACTGAAGCTTTCTTT.

This clone appeared a few times. This chain uses TRBV5-8 with TRBJ1-3; D might be TRBD1 (5 bases). This CDR3 comprises 15 residues. V was cut by 4 bases and J by 0 bases, with 11 bases left in between. Germline CDR1 reads SGHTS; CDR2 reads YDEGEE. The CDR3: CASSHQGYSGNTIYF. The CDR3 DNA follows: TGTGCCAGCAGCCACCAGGGCTACTCTGGAAACACCATATATTTT.

The chain is built from TRBV6-2 or TRBV6-3 and TRBJ2-7; 8 bases line up with TRBD2. Germline V gene sequence: CDR1 MNHEY, CDR2 SVGEGT. The V and J ends lost 5 bases and 2 bases, in that order; junction bases with no gene match: 5. The CDR3 is 14 amino acids. CDR3 bases: TGTGCCAGCAGTAAACTAGCGGCCCCCTACGAGCAGTACTTC. Translating gives CASSKLAAPYEQYF.

The V and J genes are TRBV6-1 and TRBJ1-2; no reliable D call. Trimming cost V 2 bases and J 8 bases, with 18 bases left between them. Germline loops: CDR1 MNHNS, CDR2 SASEGT. CDR3 length: 15 amino acids. Here the CDR3 reads CASSENPGIFGGYTF. The CDR3 bases are TGTGCCAGCAGTGAAAACCCGGGGATCTTTGGCGGCTACACCTTC.

This clone has just one count. The J gene is TRBJ1-6, the V gene TRBV7-6, with a tentative D call TRBD1 (5 bases). CDR3 size: 18 residues. V lost 2 bases to trimming and J lost 0 bases, with 14 bases between them. CDR1 is SGHVS, CDR2 FNYEAQ, per germline. CDR3 DNA sequence: TGTGCCAGCAGCTTATTTCCCAGGGCGAGCTCCTATAATTCACCCCTCCACTTT. This encodes CASSLFPRASSYNSPLHF.

The chain has TRBV11-3 and TRBJ1-2; 8 bases are a match to TRBD1. Looked up from germline, CDR1 is SGHNT and CDR2 is YENEEA. V lost 5 bases to trimming and J lost 6 bases; unmatched junction nucleotides: 8. This CDR3 comprises 14 residues. In DNA, the CDR3 is TGTGCCAGCAGCCAGAGCAGGGGGCCCCATGGCTACACCTTC. This gives the protein CASSQSRGPHGYTF. Filled out from reference TRBV11-3 and TRBJ1-2, the complete variable domain reads EAGVVQSPRYKIIEKKQPVAFWCNPISGHNTLYWYLQNLGQGPELLIRYENEEAVDDSQLPKDRFSAERLKGVDSTLKIQPAELGDSAVYLCASSQSRGPHGYTFGSGTRLTVV.

This clone was detected once. The rearrangement links TRBV11-2 to TRBJ2-7; 10 nucleotides match TRBD2. The trim removed 1 base at V and 5 bases at J, leaving 5 bases unmatched. The CDR3 totals 15 residues. CDR1 SGHAT and CDR2 FQNNGV come from the germline V gene. CDR3 in DNA: TGTGCCAGCAGCTTAGCTAGCGGGGGATCCCACGAGCAGTACTTC. Amino acids: CASSLASGGSHEQYF.

This clone was found once. This CDR3 reads CASSSNRGRIRNTGELFF. DNA of the CDR3: TGTGCCAGCAGCTCGAACAGGGGGCGGATCAGGAACACCGGGGAGCTGTTTTTT. This chain joins TRBV5-4 and TRBJ2-2; TRBD1 matches 9 bases. With 3 bases clipped from V and 1 base from J, the junction kept 10 bases outside the gene matches. CDR1 SGHNT and CDR2 YYREEE come from the germline V gene (reference sequence). CDR3 length equals 18 residues.

This chain connects TRBV19 to TRBJ2-7; 8 bases map to TRBD1. Trimming removed 2 bases from V and 7 bases from J; junction bases left unmatched: 7. Germline CDR1 reads LNHDA; CDR2 reads SQIVND (reference sequence). The CDR3 consists of 14 residues. This chain's CDR3 is CASSIQQGAGEQYF. The CDR3 nucleotides are TGTGCCAGTAGTATACAGCAGGGGGCTGGAGAGCAGTACTTC.

This chain uses TRBV15 with TRBJ1-4; TRBD1 might be the D (6 bases). V gave up 0 bases and J gave up 5 bases, with 7 bases separating them. Germline V gene lookup returns CDR1 LNHNV and CDR2 YYDKDF (reference sequence). The CDR3 runs to 14 residues. The CDR3 DNA reads as TGTGCCACCAGCAGAGATAGGGGGAATGAAAAACTGTTTTTT. Translating gives CATSRDRGNEKLFF. Drawing the rest from reference TRBV15 and TRBJ1-4, the complete variable domain is DAMVIQNPRYQVTQFGKPVTLSCSQTLNHNVMYWYQQKSSQAPKLLFHYYDKDFNNEADTPDNFQSRRPNTSFCFLDIRSPGLGDTAMYLCATSRDRGNEKLFFGSGTQLSVL.

V is TRBV7-9 and J is TRBJ2-7; 9 bases fit TRBD2. The CDR3 runs 15 residues. The J segment lost 1 base and the V segment lost 1 base, leaving 2 bases of the junction unmatched. Germline V lookup: CDR1 SEHNR, CDR2 FQNEAQ (reference sequence). CDR3 sequence (DNA): TGTGCCAGCAGCTTAGTGACTAGCGGTTCCTACGAGCAGTACTTC. It is translated as CASSLVTSGSYEQYF.

The chain couples TRBV2 to TRBJ1-4; the match to TRBD1 covers 8 bases. This CDR3 region has 12 residues. Germline loops: CDR1 SNHLY, CDR2 FYNNEI. J was trimmed by 5 bases and V by 7 bases; bases with no gene match: 0. The CDR3 region is CASNRGNEKLFF. The CDR3 DNA is TGTGCCAGCAACAGGGGGAATGAAAAACTGTTTTTT.